This note documents a single TCR beta chain sequence. No antigen is known for it. Amplification used 60 Vbeta primers and 13 Jbeta primers. Produced via immunoSEQ multiplex PCR; TCRdb's table is partial and in-frame only. The listing records about 43,000 clones. Trimming at V came to 3 bases and at J to 5 bases, leaving 5 bases not matched to a gene. The CDR3 runs to 14 residues. The germline CDR1 and CDR2 sequences are SGHRS and YFSETQ. The sample comes from a study of cytomegalovirus exposure and HLA in healthy donors. The wider study: Among around 180 million T cells, an earlier analysis found 117 million unique TCR beta sequences.

General study findings and limits: In an earlier analysis, about 87% or about 30%: the productive usage of most TCR beta V segments.

This receptor was taken from a woman in her 30s in good health and CMV-seronegative. The sequencing input was PBMCs. The chain has TRBV5-1 and TRBJ2-7; 10 bases line up with TRBD1. CDR3 bases: TGCGCCAGCAGCTGGAAGGGACAGGGGAACGAGCAGTACTTC. Translated, it gives CASSWKGQGNEQYF.